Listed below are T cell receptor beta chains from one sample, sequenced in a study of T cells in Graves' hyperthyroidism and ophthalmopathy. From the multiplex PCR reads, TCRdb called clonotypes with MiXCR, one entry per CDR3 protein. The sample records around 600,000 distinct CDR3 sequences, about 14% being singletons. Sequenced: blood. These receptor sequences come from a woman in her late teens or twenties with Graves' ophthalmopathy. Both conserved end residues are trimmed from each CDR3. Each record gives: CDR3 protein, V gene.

ASSPEGASTDTQY TRBV12-3/TRBV12-4
ASTHSTDTQY TRBV2
ASREIITGNNLPQH TRBV28
ASSSTGLANNEQF TRBV7-9
ASSSGLAETQY TRBV11-2
ASASGQSNEKLF TRBV11-3
ASSQVWIGDRGSYEQY TRBV4-3
AISDARRDQETQY TRBV10-3
ATSGDSTFTDTQY TRBV24-1
ASSFSQIHQPQH TRBV28
ASAPMAGGYNEQF TRBV6-1
ASSYSRGEGNQPQH TRBV6-5
ASSLASWGRDGEAF TRBV7-8
ASSLLVSGTYNEQF TRBV7-3
ASSLDPGQGAEQY TRBV28
SARLMTGLPHNSPLH TRBV20-1
ASSPPTPGSHEQY TRBV12-3/TRBV12-4
ASSPFGQETLYGYT TRBV6-1
ASSQDKGDTQY TRBV4-3
SVLLSNQPQH TRBV20-1
ASSLAAGPYEQY TRBV12-3/TRBV12-4
ASSQVSLYNEQF TRBV14
ASSPYHLGRHIAYGYT TRBV4-3
ASGLAQATMTLYNEQF TRBV12-5
SARKGASNQPQH TRBV20-1
ATSPLGRAYEQY TRBV15
ASSARSYSNQPQH TRBV6-1
ASSYSAGARNEQF TRBV6-2/TRBV6-3
ASSLNTVSYEQY TRBV28